Listed here are 30 T cell receptor beta chains from one sample, sequenced in a study of molecular identifiers for immune sequencing clone quantification. TCRdb itself ran the PCR reads through MiXCR, one entry per CDR3 protein. The sample shows 490,000 or so distinct CDR3 sequences, around a fifth of them seen only once. Sequenced input: naive CD8+ T cells from blood, with Jurkat cell RNA spiked in. The subset was: FACS-sorted CD8+CD4-CCR7+CD45RA+ naive T cells. The receptor source for this set is a human donor in good health. Some libraries in this study had Jurkat cell RNA spiked in.

This clonotype has only a few counts. For the CDR3, the DNA is TGCAGCGTTGAAGCCCTAGGGAAGCGGAGCACCTACGAGCAGTACTTC. Residues: CSVEALGKRSTYEQYF. This rearrangement joins TRBV29-1 to TRBJ2-7, with D maybe TRBD2 (5 bases). CDR1 and CDR2 (germline): SQVTM, ANQGSEA. This CDR3 region has 16 residues. V dropped 1 base and J dropped 2 bases, with 18 bases sitting between them.

This clonotype has a handful of counts. The chain recombines TRBV30 with TRBJ2-1; D is perhaps TRBD1 (6 bases). V lost 5 bases, J lost 3 bases, and 11 bases lay in between. Per the germline V gene, CDR1 is GTSNPN and CDR2 is SVGIG (reference sequence). CDR3 length equals 13 residues. For the CDR3, the DNA is TGTGCCTGGGCCGGGACAAACTACAATGAGCAGTTCTTC. It specifies CAWAGTNYNEQFF.

This clonotype has more than one count but fewer than ten. The chain recombines TRBV27 with TRBJ1-3; D not certain. V lost 0 bases and J 0 bases, leaving 9 bases between the germline ends. The CDR3 sequence is 16 residues long. Per germline, CDR1 MNHEY and CDR2 SMNVEV (reference sequence). CDR3 sequence reads: CASSLSSQSSGNTIYF. The CDR3 DNA reads as TGTGCCAGCAGTTTATCTAGCCAGAGCTCTGGAAACACCATATATTTT.

In this sample, this clonotype turned up many times. The J gene is TRBJ1-2, the V gene TRBV12-3 or TRBV12-4; D is possibly TRBD1 (5 bases). V gave up 7 bases and J gave up 3 bases, with 12 bases separating them. The CDR3 is 13 residues long. CDR3 in DNA: TGTGCCAGCACCTGGGTAGGGGACTATGGCTACACCTTC. Its protein is CASTWVGDYGYTF.

This clonotype was recorded at least ten times. The chain is built from TRBV7-9 and TRBJ2-3; either TRBD1 or TRBD2 may supply D (5 bases each). The germline V and J ends were trimmed by 2 bases and 2 bases, with 11 bases remaining between them. Germline values: CDR1 SEHNR, CDR2 FQNEAQ (reference sequence). This CDR3 contains 15 residues. The CDR3 loop reads CASSLIVGTTDTQYF. The CDR3 DNA reads as TGTGCCAGCAGCTTAATTGTCGGGACCACAGATACGCAGTATTTT.

There are a few counts of this clonotype. The rearrangement uses TRBV19 and TRBJ2-7; TRBD2 agrees at 10 bases. CDR1 LNHDA and CDR2 SQIVND come from the germline V gene (reference sequence). This CDR3 has 18 residues. V lost 6 bases to trimming and J lost 0 bases; unmatched junction nucleotides: 14. CDR3 region: CASSTGQRGGRSSYEQYF. For the CDR3, the DNA is TGTGCCAGTAGCACCGGTCAGCGGGGGGGAAGGAGCTCCTACGAGCAGTACTTC.

The chain employs TRBV7-6 and TRBJ1-5; D unresolved. The CDR3 loop spans 14 amino acids. V was shortened by 5 bases and J by 3 bases, with 11 bases between the two germline ends. Germline assignment: CDR1 SGHVS and CDR2 FNYEAQ. CDR3 loop: CASSLDGTNQPQHF. The CDR3 DNA is TGTGCCAGCAGCCTGGACGGTACCAATCAGCCCCAGCATTTT. The full variable domain, its missing parts supplied by reference TRBV7-6 and TRBJ1-5, is GAGVSQSPRYKVTKRGQDVALRCDPISGHVSLYWYRQALGQGPEFLTYFNYEAQQDKSGLPNDRFSAERPEGSISTLTIQRTEQRDSAMYRCASSLDGTNQPQHFGDGTRLSIL.

The chain joins TRBV19 to TRBJ1-2; 7 bases are a match to TRBD1. The CDR3 has 14 amino acids. In germline, CDR1 is LNHDA, CDR2 SQIVND (reference sequence). After removal of 6 bases from V and 3 bases from J, the junction contained 7 bases not matched to a gene. The DNA of the CDR3 is TGTGCCAGTAGACCTCAGGGGGATCACTATGGCTACACCTTC. Residues: CASRPQGDHYGYTF.

This clonotype came up many times. The chain employs TRBV9 and TRBJ2-3; D is unclear. Trimming took 2 bases from V and 2 from J, leaving 6 bases between them. CDR1 SGDLS and CDR2 YYNGEE come from the germline V gene. This CDR3 is built from 13 residues. As DNA, the CDR3 is TGTGCCAGCAGCGTCATGACCACAGATACGCAGTATTTT. As protein: CASSVMTTDTQYF.

Regarding this clonotype: An end of the junction differs from the germline gene, which may be a read error. The chain couples TRBV4-1 to TRBJ2-7; possibly TRBD1 or TRBD2 for D (5 bases each). Per germline, CDR1 MGHRA and CDR2 YSYEKL. The CDR3 extends over 16 amino acids. The CDR3 protein is CAGSPKTGPNPYEQYF. CDR3 nucleotides: TGCGCCGGCAGCCCAAAGACGGGACCGAATCCCTACGAGCAGTACTTC.

This clonotype came up a few times. The chain uses TRBV19 and TRBJ1-6; D perhaps matches TRBD1 (6 bases). The CDR3 has 15 amino acids. Between the trimmed V and J ends, which lost 5 bases and 7 bases, there was a span of 15 bases. CDR1 is LNHDA and CDR2 is SQIVND in the germline V gene (reference sequence). The CDR3 loop reads CASSLLGAPNSPLHF. For the CDR3, the DNA is TGTGCCAGTAGTCTCCTGGGGGCTCCAAATTCACCCCTCCACTTT.

Ten or more counts support this clonotype. This chain links TRBV19 with TRBJ2-5; no clear D. V lost 5 bases, J lost 1 base, and 14 bases lay in between. The CDR3 covers 15 residues. Germline lookup yields CDR1 LNHDA and CDR2 SQIVND (reference sequence). The CDR3 reads CASSVDGRPQETQYF. The CDR3 region has the DNA TGTGCCAGTAGTGTCGACGGGCGGCCCCAAGAGACCCAGTACTTC.

This clonotype was recorded a few times. The rearrangement uses TRBV5-6 and TRBJ1-3; tentative D call: TRBD1 (5 bases). The V end was cut by 3 bases, the J end by 0 bases, with 13 bases between. The CDR3 totals 16 residues. CDR1 is SGHDT and CDR2 is YYEEEE in the germline V gene. CDR3 residues: CASSSQQVNSGNTIYF. Here the CDR3 DNA reads TGTGCCAGCAGCTCCCAACAGGTGAACTCTGGAAACACCATATATTTT. Based on the CDR3 plus reference TRBV5-6 and TRBJ1-3, the full variable domain is DAGVTQSPTHLIKTRGQQVTLRCSPKSGHDTVSWYQQALGQGPQFIFQYYEEEERQRGNFPDRFSGHQFPNYSSELNVNALLLGDSALYLCASSSQQVNSGNTIYFGEGSWLTVV.

The CDR3 sequence: CASSAGTALETQYF. DNA for the CDR3: TGTGCCAGCAGTGCTGGGACAGCATTGGAGACCCAGTACTTC. This rearrangement joins TRBV27 to TRBJ2-5; 7 bases are a match to TRBD1. Trimming at V came to 5 bases and at J to 5 bases, leaving 8 bases not matched to a gene. CDR1 is MNHEY, CDR2 SMNVEV, per germline (reference sequence). The CDR3 has 14 residues.

This clonotype was recorded many times. Relative to the germline gene, one junction end is altered; a read error may explain this. V usage is TRBV5-6 and J usage is TRBJ2-7; 7 bases are a match to TRBD2. Germline loops: CDR1 SGHDT, CDR2 YYEEEE. The CDR3 length is 11 residues. The CDR3 here is CASSFGDYRHF. CDR3 in DNA: TGTGCCAGCAGCTTCGGGGACTACCGTCACTTC.

In its sample, this clonotype was seen many times. The V and J genes are TRBV27 and TRBJ1-1, with a tentative D call TRBD1 (6 bases). The CDR3 is 12 amino acids. The V and J ends lost 5 bases and 7 bases respectively, with 11 bases between them. Per germline, CDR1 MNHEY and CDR2 SMNVEV (reference sequence). The CDR3 nucleotides read TGTGCCAGCAGTACGCCGACAGGTGAAGCTTTCTTT. It is translated as CASSTPTGEAFF.

This clonotype was picked up a small number of times. A much more abundant neighbour one base away suggests this may be a read error. This chain connects TRBV29-1 to TRBJ2-3, with 7 positions matching TRBD1. The DNA matches TRBJ1-5 better at its end, which makes the J call doubtful. Germline CDR1 SQVTM, CDR2 ANQGSEA. This CDR3 has 13 amino acids. CDR3 sequence (DNA): TGCAGCGTACCCGGGACAGTCACAGATACGCAGCATTTT. This translates into CSVPGTVTDTQHF.

This clonotype was counted at least ten times. The J gene is TRBJ2-1, the V gene TRBV4-1; TRBD2 matches 7 bases. CDR3 length equals 15 residues. V dropped 0 bases and J dropped 2; count of bases not matched to a gene: 1. Germline-derived CDR1 and CDR2 are MGHRA and YSYEKL. Here the CDR3 DNA reads TGCGCCAGCAGCCAAGACGCGGGGGCCTACAATGAGCAGTTCTTC. It translates to CASSQDAGAYNEQFF.

In this sample, this clonotype turned up once. This may be a read error, as it is one base from a much larger clone. Since no conserved phenylalanine or tryptophan closes the CDR3, a read error is the likely cause. The J gene is TRBJ2-3, the V gene TRBV7-4; unclear D gene. Trimming pared 2 bases from V and 4 bases from J, leaving 7 bases between. The CDR3 is 13 amino acids. CDR1 SGHVT and CDR2 SQSDAQ come from the germline V gene. The CDR3 reads CASSLCGPDTQYL. In DNA, the CDR3 is TGTGCCAGCAGCTTATGCGGCCCAGATACGCAGTATCTT.

This sequence joins TRBV6-2 or TRBV6-3 and TRBJ2-3; 9 nucleotides align to TRBD2. This CDR3 comprises 15 residues. Germline trimming cut 2 bases from V and 4 bases from J; bases unmatched to any gene: 4. The V gene's germline CDR1 is MNHEY and CDR2 SVGEGT. CDR3 protein: CASSYEAGGPDTQYF. The CDR3 coding sequence is TGTGCCAGCAGTTACGAAGCGGGGGGCCCAGATACGCAGTATTTT.

In its sample, this clonotype was seen many times. A read error may account for a junction end that differs from germline. The chain combines TRBV9 with TRBJ2-3, with TRBD2 as a possible D gene (5 bases). The V gene's germline CDR1 is SGDLS and CDR2 YYNGEE. This CDR3 contains 14 residues. The CDR3 sequence is CASNVDGLTDTQYF. CDR3 nucleotides: TGTGCCAGCAACGTAGACGGACTCACAGATACGCAGTATTTT.

This clonotype was counted only a few times. The chain couples TRBV27 to TRBJ2-3; TRBD2 matches at 9 bases. Germline V lookup: CDR1 MNHEY, CDR2 SMNVEV (reference sequence). The CDR3 runs to 20 residues. With 6 bases clipped from V and 1 base from J, the junction kept 20 bases outside the gene matches. The CDR3 sequence is CASSILGVAGVVVGTDTQYF. The CDR3 DNA reads as TGTGCCAGCAGCATATTGGGGGTAGCGGGAGTGGTGGTTGGCACAGATACGCAGTATTTT.

A note on this clonotype: A much more abundant neighbour one base away suggests this may be a read error. The chain recombines TRBV5-1 with TRBJ2-1, with D hard to call. The V gene's germline CDR1 is SGHRS and CDR2 YFSETQ. CDR3 length equals 17 residues. The CDR3 is CASSPRPVALQYNQQFF. The DNA of the CDR3 is TGCGCCAGCAGCCCGCGGCCCGTAGCCCTCCAATACAATCAGCAGTTCTTC.

This clonotype appeared many times. The chain combines TRBV2 with TRBJ2-3; 9 bases are a match to TRBD1. The CDR3 has 16 amino acids. Trimming took 4 bases from V and 4 from J; bases not matched to a gene: 9. From germline, CDR1 is SNHLY and CDR2 FYNNEI. This CDR3 is CASSVFWDRAPDTQYF. CDR3 nucleotide sequence: TGTGCCAGCAGTGTTTTCTGGGACAGGGCCCCAGATACGCAGTATTTT.

As for this clonotype: A much more abundant neighbour one base away suggests this may be a read error. V is TRBV4-3 and J is TRBJ2-7; D may match TRBD1 or TRBD2 (5 bases each). Trimming shortened V by 1 base and J by 10 bases, and 17 bases separated the two germline ends. Germline V gene lookup returns CDR1 LGHNA and CDR2 YSLEER. The CDR3 is made up of 14 amino acids. CDR3 amino acids: CASSQGRTERGQYF. The DNA of the CDR3 is TGCGCCAGCAGCCAAGGGAGGACTGAGAGGGGCCAGTACTTC.

The chain combines TRBV15 with TRBJ2-1; the match to TRBD2 covers 10 bases. The V segment lost 4 bases and the J segment 2 bases; nucleotides outside the gene matches: 5. CDR3 size: 16 residues. In germline, CDR1 is LNHNV, CDR2 YYDKDF (reference sequence). The CDR3 protein is CATSIFLAGAYNEQFF. The CDR3 DNA is TGTGCCACCAGCATCTTTCTAGCGGGGGCCTACAATGAGCAGTTCTTC.

Many counts were recorded for this clonotype. J is TRBJ2-1 and V is TRBV7-6; 9 positions agree with TRBD2. CDR1 and CDR2 from the germline V gene are SGHVS and FNYEAQ. This CDR3 contains 16 residues. V lost 2 bases, J lost 8 bases, and 10 bases stayed unmatched. The CDR3 sequence: CASSLQVAGVSDEQFF. The CDR3 DNA reads as TGTGCCAGCAGCTTACAAGTAGCGGGGGTAAGCGATGAGCAGTTCTTC.

The V call is TRBV7-3, the J call TRBJ2-7; D is possibly TRBD2 (6 bases). CDR1 and CDR2 from the germline V gene are SGHTA and FQGTGA. The length of the CDR3 is 9 residues. V was pared by 3 bases and J by 12 bases, with 6 bases between. The CDR3 coding sequence is TGTGCCAGCAGCTTGGGGGGGTACTTC. This gives the protein CASSLGGYF.

V is TRBV18 and J is TRBJ1-5, with unresolved D. The CDR3 is made up of 16 amino acids. In germline, CDR1 is KGHSH, CDR2 LQKENI. V dropped 2 bases and J dropped 3 bases, with 14 bases sitting between them. The CDR3 region has the DNA TGTGCCAGCTCACCAAGTACAGCCGCTAACAATCAGCCCCAGCATTTT. Translating it yields CASSPSTAANNQPQHF.

Ten or more counts support this clonotype. The chain is built from TRBV13 and TRBJ2-3; 7 bases match TRBD1. The trim removed 4 bases at V and 3 bases at J, leaving 13 bases unmatched. The CDR3 is 17 residues long. Per the germline V gene, CDR1 is PRHDT and CDR2 is FYEKMQ (reference sequence). The DNA of the CDR3 is TGTGCCAGCAGCTCCCGGTCAGGGGGTAACCCTACAGATACGCAGTATTTT. Protein: CASSSRSGGNPTDTQYF.